The 25 T cell receptor beta chains reported below all come from one sample, sequenced in a study of T-cell reconstitution after alpha-beta-depleted transplantation in children. Using unique molecular identifiers, the investigators prepared the TCRbeta library. Each CDR3 protein gets one entry after TCRdb re-called the PCR reads with MiXCR. This table holds 750,000 to 950,000 distinct CDR3 sequences, roughly 15% found once. Sequencing used PBMCs, mostly from graft donor cells, obtained 360 days after TCRalphabeta/CD19-depleted stem cell transplant. All receptors derive from a male patient aged 5 to 17 who had a stem cell transplant for acute lymphoblastic leukemia, so the T cells may come from the graft donor.

The chain combines TRBV29-1 with TRBJ2-2, with 7 bases matching TRBD2. Trimming took 3 bases from V and 4 from J; bases not matched to a gene: 2. This CDR3 spans 13 amino acids. Germline CDR1 and CDR2: SQVTM and ANQGSEA. CDR3 sequence (DNA): TGCAGCGTTGAGGGCGGGGGCACCGGGGAGCTGTTTTTT. This gives the protein CSVEGGGTGELFF.

V usage is TRBV2 and J usage is TRBJ2-1, with TRBD2 matching 12 bases. This CDR3 region has 16 residues. The V and J ends lost 6 bases and 4 bases, in that order; junction bases with no gene match: 7. The germline V gene has CDR1 SNHLY and CDR2 FYNNEI. The CDR3 region is CASRGLAGRTYNEQFF. In DNA form, the CDR3 reads TGTGCCAGCAGGGGACTAGCGGGCCGGACTTACAATGAGCAGTTCTTC.

The sample holds a few counts of this clonotype. In DNA, the CDR3 is TGTGCCAGTAGTATAGTTGGACGCGTTCTTAGCGGGGAGCTGTTTTTT. Translating it yields CASSIVGRVLSGELFF. V gene TRBV19 combines with J gene TRBJ2-2, with D unclear. This CDR3 comprises 16 residues. CDR1 and CDR2 from the germline V gene are LNHDA and SQIVND (reference sequence). V lost 1 base and J 7 bases, leaving 16 bases between the germline ends. Full variable domain (missing parts from reference TRBV19 and TRBJ2-2): DGGITQSPKYLFRKEGQNVTLSCEQNLNHDAMYWYRQDPGQGLRLIYYSQIVNDFQKGDIAEGYSVSREKKESFPLTVTSAQKNPTAFYLCASSIVGRVLSGELFFGEGSRLTVL.

V and J are TRBV7-9 and TRBJ1-2; TRBD1 matches 9 bases. This CDR3 is 17 amino acids long. Trimming removed 1 base from V and 5 bases from J; junction bases left unmatched: 11. Germline assignment: CDR1 SEHNR and CDR2 FQNEAQ (reference sequence). CDR3 nucleotides: TGTGCCAGCAGCTTAGAGGGGGCACAGGGGGCGCATTATGGCTACACCTTC. This sequence encodes CASSLEGAQGAHYGYTF.

This chain uses TRBV29-1 with TRBJ2-5, with D possibly being TRBD1 (5 bases). The CDR3 is 16 amino acids. Per germline, CDR1 SQVTM and CDR2 ANQGSEA. Between the trimmed V and J ends, which lost 5 bases and 1 base, there was a span of 20 bases. DNA of the CDR3: TGCAGCGTTAGGTTGGCGGCGACAGCGCCCCAAGAGACCCAGTACTTC. It is translated as CSVRLAATAPQETQYF.

This clonotype was recorded at least ten times. The chain carries TRBV4-2 and TRBJ1-2; maybe TRBD1 (6 bases). The CDR3 has 14 residues. Trimming took off 4 bases at V and 7 bases at J, with 16 bases between the two ends. CDR1 and CDR2 (germline): LGHNA, YNFKEQ. CDR3: CASSRLTQGPGYTF. The CDR3 DNA is TGTGCCAGCAGCCGTTTAACGCAGGGGCCTGGCTACACCTTC.

This clonotype was detected a few times. The junction departs from germline at one end; a sequencing error may be responsible. V is TRBV6-5 and J is TRBJ2-1; the D gene is possibly TRBD2 (6 bases). Looked up from germline, CDR1 is MNHEY and CDR2 is SVGAGI. The CDR3 has 14 amino acids. The CDR3, as DNA: TGTGCCAGCAGTTACTCTAACTACGGGACTCTTTTCCTTTTC. It is translated as CASSYSNYGTLFLF.

The chain couples TRBV12-3 or TRBV12-4 to TRBJ2-5, with D perhaps matching TRBD2 (6 bases). The CDR3 sequence is 13 residues long. V lost 6 bases, J lost 4 bases, and 12 bases lay in between. CDR3 DNA sequence: TGTGCCAGCAGGACCAGCGGGTCAGAGACCCAGTACTTC. This sequence encodes CASRTSGSETQYF.

V gene TRBV7-2 combines with J gene TRBJ2-3; TRBD2 might be the D (5 bases). The CDR3 length is 15 residues. The germline V and J ends were trimmed by 5 bases and 4 bases, with 16 bases remaining between them. CDR1 and CDR2 from the germline V gene are SGHTA and FQGNSA. The CDR3 reads CASSPADLKSDTQYF. In DNA, the CDR3 is TGTGCCAGCAGCCCAGCGGACCTAAAGTCAGATACGCAGTATTTT.

This clonotype has a count of ten or more. The V call is TRBV5-1, the J call TRBJ2-2, with 7 bases aligning to TRBD2. V trimming: 5 bases; J trimming: 4 bases; junction bases outside the gene matches: 8. This CDR3 is built from 15 residues. The germline gives CDR1 SGHRS, CDR2 YFSETQ. The CDR3 nucleotides read TGCGCCAGCAGAATCGGACTAGAGATCACCGGGGAGCTGTTTTTT. It is translated as CASRIGLEITGELFF.

This chain connects TRBV7-6 to TRBJ2-1, with TRBD2 matching 8 bases. Germline CDR1 and CDR2: SGHVS and FNYEAQ. CDR3 size: 17 residues. Germline trimming cut 5 bases from V and 12 bases from J; bases unmatched to any gene: 21. The DNA of the CDR3 is TGTGCCAGCAGCCCCGGTCGGACACTAGCGGACCCTCGTGGGCAGTTCTTC. Protein product: CASSPGRTLADPRGQFF.

This clonotype was observed a handful of times. J is TRBJ2-7 and V is TRBV4-1, with 8 bases identical to TRBD2. The CDR3 has 17 residues. With 3 bases clipped from V and 4 bases from J, the junction kept 14 bases outside the gene matches. Germline-derived CDR1 and CDR2 are MGHRA and YSYEKL. The CDR3 sequence: CASSQDATSGLRYEQYF. The DNA for the CDR3 is TGCGCCAGCAGCCAGGATGCCACTAGCGGTCTTAGATACGAGCAGTACTTC.

V gene TRBV20-1 combines with J gene TRBJ2-7, with TRBD2 identical over 7 bases. CDR1 is DFQATT and CDR2 is SNEGSKA in the germline V gene (reference sequence). This CDR3 is 15 amino acids long. J gave up 1 base and V 1 base, and 7 bases lay outside the gene matches. CDR3 in DNA: TGCAGTGCTAGAGGCTGGCGGGAGTCTTCCTACGAGCAGTACTTC. It codes for CSARGWRESSYEQYF.

This chain uses TRBV3-1 with TRBJ2-5; D remains unclear. V dropped 0 bases and J dropped 5 bases, with 10 bases sitting between them. The CDR3 covers 14 residues. Germline loops: CDR1 LGHDT, CDR2 YNNKEL (reference sequence). The CDR3 sequence: CASSQEMGWETQYF. Written as DNA, the CDR3 is TGTGCCAGCAGCCAAGAAATGGGATGGGAGACCCAGTACTTC.

This clonotype was observed a few times. The chain joins TRBV20-1 to TRBJ2-3, with TRBD1 matching 12 bases. Germline V gene data show CDR1 as DFQATT and CDR2 as SNEGSKA (reference sequence). The CDR3 totals 16 residues. With V trimmed by 3 bases and J by 4 bases, 8 bases remained unmatched. CDR3 residues: CSASPGTGGWADTQYF. The CDR3 DNA is TGCAGTGCTAGCCCCGGGACAGGGGGCTGGGCAGATACGCAGTATTTT.

J is TRBJ2-3 and V is TRBV7-3, with D perhaps matching TRBD1 (7 bases). V lost 2 bases and J lost 2, with 14 bases in between. The germline gives CDR1 SGHTA, CDR2 FQGTGA. The CDR3 extends over 16 amino acids. DNA for the CDR3: TGTGCCAGCAGCTTACGAGGGGGCGGGGCCACAGATACGCAGTATTTT. Protein: CASSLRGGGATDTQYF. The variable domain in full, completed from reference TRBV7-3 and TRBJ2-3, reads GAGVSQTPSNKVTEKGKYVELRCDPISGHTALYWYRQSLGQGPEFLIYFQGTGAADDSGLPNDRFFAVRPEGSVSTLKIQRTERGDSAVYLCASSLRGGGATDTQYFGPGTRLTVL.

This chain links TRBV2 with TRBJ2-3, with D possibly being TRBD1 or TRBD2 (5 bases each). The CDR3 runs to 18 residues. Germline lookup yields CDR1 SNHLY and CDR2 FYNNEI. Trimming took off 8 bases at V and 0 bases at J, with 24 bases between the two ends. The CDR3 here is CASCPPGRAATSTDTQYF. CDR3 in DNA: TGTGCCAGCTGCCCCCCGGGGCGGGCGGCAACTAGCACAGATACGCAGTATTTT.

This clonotype was seen repeatedly, ten times or more. The chain uses TRBV2 and TRBJ2-1; TRBD2 aligns across 7 bases. The CDR3 extends over 14 amino acids. Germline V lookup: CDR1 SNHLY, CDR2 FYNNEI. The V segment lost 4 bases and the J segment 3 bases; nucleotides outside the gene matches: 3. The CDR3 region is CASSVKRDYNEQFF. The CDR3 nucleotides are TGTGCCAGCAGTGTTAAGCGGGACTACAATGAGCAGTTCTTC. Together with reference TRBV2 and TRBJ2-1, the CDR3 gives the full variable domain: EPEVTQTPSHQVTQMGQEVILRCVPISNHLYFYWYRQILGQKVEFLVSFYNNEISEKSEIFDDQFSVERPDGSNFTLKIRSTKLEDSAMYFCASSVKRDYNEQFFGPGTRLTVL.

The chain combines TRBV4-1 with TRBJ2-4, with 14 bases lining up with TRBD2. CDR1 and CDR2 from the germline V gene are MGHRA and YSYEKL. The CDR3 spans 23 residues. The junction had 18 bases not matched to a gene; V was cut back by 0 bases and J by 2 bases. The CDR3 reads CASSQDLYRGLAGVSRSKNIQYF. CDR3 DNA sequence: TGCGCCAGCAGCCAAGATTTGTATAGGGGACTAGCGGGAGTCTCGCGTTCCAAAAACATTCAGTACTTC.

There are a few counts of this clonotype. The chain carries TRBV24-1 and TRBJ1-2; no clear D. Germline CDR1 is KGHDR and CDR2 is SFDVKD. The CDR3 is 14 amino acids. V lost 2 bases and J 6 bases, leaving 12 bases between the germline ends. CDR3 nucleotides: TGTGCCACCAGTGATTCGGACTCCCTGGATGGCTACACCTTC. As protein: CATSDSDSLDGYTF.

The rearrangement links TRBV6-5 to TRBJ2-1; 13 bases are a match to TRBD2. The V gene's germline CDR1 is MNHEY and CDR2 SVGAGI. This CDR3 spans 16 amino acids. Trimming cost V 4 bases and J 5 bases; bases outside gene matches: 5. This CDR3 is CASSSATSGRHNEQFF. The DNA of the CDR3 is TGTGCCAGCAGTTCCGCGACTAGCGGGAGGCACAATGAGCAGTTCTTC.

V gene TRBV12-3 or TRBV12-4 combines with J gene TRBJ2-3, with 9 bases identical to TRBD2. Trimming took 1 base from V and 2 from J; bases not matched to a gene: 10. The CDR3 is 18 amino acids. CDR3 amino acids: CASSLVGMLAGNTDTQYF. DNA of the CDR3: TGTGCCAGCAGTTTAGTGGGGATGCTAGCGGGAAACACAGATACGCAGTATTTT.

In this sample, this clonotype turned up a few times. This sequence joins TRBV3-1 and TRBJ2-7; D uncertain. Trimming pared 3 bases from V and 0 bases from J, leaving 6 bases between. CDR1 and CDR2 (germline): LGHDT, YNNKEL (reference sequence). The CDR3 runs to 13 residues. CDR3 in amino acids: CASSQLDSYEQYF. CDR3 bases: TGTGCCAGCAGCCAGTTGGACTCCTACGAGCAGTACTTC.

This clonotype was picked up a small number of times. The gene calls are TRBV3-1 and TRBJ2-7; 7 bases map to TRBD1. Germline CDR1 LGHDT, CDR2 YNNKEL (reference sequence). J lost 0 bases, V lost 0 bases, and 5 bases had no gene match. There are 16 residues in the CDR3. CDR3 DNA: TGTGCCAGCAGCCAAGAAGGAGAGGGGGCCTCCTACGAGCAGTACTTC. Translation: CASSQEGEGASYEQYF.

This chain links TRBV12-3 or TRBV12-4 with TRBJ1-1; the match to TRBD1 covers 10 bases. The trim removed 7 bases at V and 8 bases at J, leaving 4 bases unmatched. The CDR3 loop spans 12 amino acids. Here the CDR3 reads CASTGTGVEAFF. In DNA, the CDR3 is TGTGCCAGCACCGGGACAGGGGTAGAAGCTTTCTTT.